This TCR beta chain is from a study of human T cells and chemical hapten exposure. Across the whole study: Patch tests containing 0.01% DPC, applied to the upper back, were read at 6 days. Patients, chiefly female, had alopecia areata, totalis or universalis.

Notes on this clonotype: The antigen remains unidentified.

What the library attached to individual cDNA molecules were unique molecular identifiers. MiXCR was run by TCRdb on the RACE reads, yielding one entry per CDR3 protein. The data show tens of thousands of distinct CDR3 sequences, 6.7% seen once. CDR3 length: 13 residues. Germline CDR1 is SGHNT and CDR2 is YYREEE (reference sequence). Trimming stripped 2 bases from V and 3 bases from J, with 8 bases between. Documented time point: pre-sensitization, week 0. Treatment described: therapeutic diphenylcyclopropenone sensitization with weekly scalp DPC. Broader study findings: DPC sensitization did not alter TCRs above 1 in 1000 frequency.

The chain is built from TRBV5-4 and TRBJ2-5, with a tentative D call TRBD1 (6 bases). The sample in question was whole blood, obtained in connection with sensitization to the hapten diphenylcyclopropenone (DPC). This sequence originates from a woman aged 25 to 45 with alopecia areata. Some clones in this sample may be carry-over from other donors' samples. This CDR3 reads CASSLNREETQYF. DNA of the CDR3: TGTGCCAGCAGCTTAAACAGGGAAGAGACCCAGTACTTC.